Following are 3 T cell receptor beta chains from one sample sequenced in a study of monozygotic twins with cystic fibrosis. Assay: immunoSEQ multiplex PCR; the TCRdb copy retains only in-frame clones and omits some. The sample lists tens of thousands of clones; 84% were seen once. Sequenced sample: blood. Every receptor here comes from a girl between 2 and 10 years old with cystic fibrosis.

CDR3 residues: CTSSQDPPRNLPADTEAFF. The CDR3 nucleotides are TGCACCAGCAGCCAAGATCCCCCCCGCAATTTGCCTGCGGACACTGAAGCTTTCTTT. The chain recombines TRBV1 with TRBJ1-1. TRBV1 is a known pseudogene. This CDR3 is 19 amino acids long.

The chain links TRBV2 to TRBJ2-7, with D uncertain. Trimming pared 8 bases from V and 3 bases from J, leaving 14 bases between. Germline V gene sequence: CDR1 SNHLY, CDR2 FYNNEI. CDR3 length: 13 amino acids. CDR3 in amino acids: CASVRYKGYEQYF. The DNA of the CDR3 is TGTGCCAGCGTGAGGTACAAAGGCTACGAGCAGTACTTC.

CDR3 region: CAWSAMTLPGVKGEAFF. The CDR3 bases are TGTGCCTGGAGTGCTATGACACTCCCAGGCGTCAAAGGGGAAGCTTTCTTT. J is TRBJ1-1 and V is TRBV30; D unclear. Between the trimmed V and J ends, which lost 1 base and 8 bases, there was a span of 26 bases. CDR1 is GTSNPN and CDR2 is SVGIG in the germline V gene (reference sequence). The CDR3 extends over 17 amino acids.